These 22 T cell receptor beta chains share one sample of origin, sequenced in a study of OX40 agonist ivuxolimab in advanced cancers. TCRdb's table, derived via immunoSEQ multiplex PCR, lists solely in-frame clones and lacks some. The sample consists of some 43,000 clones, more than 75% of them appearing once. Sequencing was performed on CD4+ or CD8+ T cells sorted from blood, taken in a trial of the OX40 agonist ivuxolimab. The receptors shown here come from an adult with an advanced solid tumor such as melanoma, head and neck, liver or kidney cancer.

This clone was detected a few times. V is TRBV9 and J is TRBJ2-1, with 11 bases lining up with TRBD1. CDR1 SGDLS and CDR2 YYNGEE come from the germline V gene. J lost 8 bases, V lost 0 bases, and 10 bases had no gene match. There are 17 residues in the CDR3. The DNA for the CDR3 is TGTGCCAGCAGCGTAGCTATCGGGACAGGGGGAGACCATGAGCAGTTCTTC. Protein product: CASSVAIGTGGDHEQFF.

This chain links TRBV11-2 with TRBJ1-1, with a tentative D call TRBD1 (6 bases). V lost 1 base to trimming and J lost 5 bases, with 11 bases between them. Germline lookup yields CDR1 SGHAT and CDR2 FQNNGV. The CDR3 loop spans 14 amino acids. CDR3 DNA: TGTGCCAGCAGCTTAGGGGGGGGCGCGACTGAAGCTTTCTTT. Its protein is CASSLGGGATEAFF.

CDR3 nucleotide sequence: TGCGCCAGCAGCGAGGACAGGGGGGTGCGAGCTTTCTTT. Translating gives CASSEDRGVRAFF. This rearrangement joins TRBV5-1 to TRBJ1-1, with 10 positions matching TRBD1. The germline V gene encodes CDR1 SGHRS and CDR2 YFSETQ. The CDR3 extends over 13 amino acids. Trimming removed 4 bases from V and 10 bases from J; junction bases left unmatched: 7.

This chain connects TRBV6-1 to TRBJ2-2; possibly TRBD1 or TRBD2 for D (5 bases each). V was shortened by 3 bases and J by 6 bases, with 17 bases between the two germline ends. The CDR3 spans 16 residues. Germline lookup yields CDR1 MNHNS and CDR2 SASEGT. CDR3 sequence: CASSDPLGRDAGELFF. The CDR3 DNA reads TGTGCCAGCAGTGACCCCCTCGGCAGGGACGCCGGGGAGCTGTTTTTT.

CDR3 in amino acids: CASSISEEQYF. CDR3 nucleotide sequence: TGTGCCAGCAGCATCAGCGAGGAGCAGTACTTC. V and J are TRBV28 and TRBJ2-7; no reliable D call. The CDR3 loop spans 11 amino acids. With 6 bases removed from V and 7 bases from J, the gap between germline ends came to 10 bases. Germline CDR1 and CDR2: MDHEN and SYDVKM.

The chain couples TRBV5-1 to TRBJ2-3; D may match TRBD1 or TRBD2 (5 bases each). Germline CDR1 is SGHRS and CDR2 is YFSETQ. V was shortened by 4 bases and J by 0 bases, with 12 bases between the two germline ends. CDR3 length equals 15 residues. CDR3 DNA: TGCGCCAGCAGCATTAACGGGGCTAGCACAGATACGCAGTATTTT. It translates to CASSINGASTDTQYF.

The DNA for the CDR3 is TGTGCCAGCAGTTCCCCATGGGCAGGAAGGTATGGCTACACCTTC. Translating gives CASSSPWAGRYGYTF. The chain is built from TRBV28 and TRBJ1-2; D is unclear. From germline, CDR1 is MDHEN and CDR2 SYDVKM. The CDR3 is made up of 15 amino acids. Trimming removed 4 bases from V and 5 bases from J, with 17 bases in between.

J is TRBJ2-4 and V is TRBV19, with a tentative D call TRBD1 (5 bases). The germline CDR1 and CDR2 sequences are LNHDA and SQIVND (reference sequence). Trimming removed 6 bases from V and 2 bases from J, with 11 bases in between. The length of the CDR3 is 14 residues. The CDR3 region is CASRDILTKNIQYF. The CDR3 DNA sequence: TGTGCCAGTAGGGACATACTAACCAAAAACATTCAGTACTTC.

The chain recombines TRBV4-1 with TRBJ1-2; TRBD1 might be the D (6 bases). CDR1 and CDR2 from the germline V gene are MGHRA and YSYEKL. This CDR3 contains 15 residues. V was cut by 4 bases and J by 4 bases, with 16 bases left in between. The CDR3 sequence is CASSPPGVGGYGYTF. The CDR3, as DNA: TGCGCCAGCAGCCCCCCGGGAGTAGGGGGCTATGGCTACACCTTC.

This clone turned up a few times. The chain employs TRBV5-1 and TRBJ1-2; no clear D gene. V lost 0 bases and J 9 bases, leaving 9 bases between the germline ends. Germline V gene lookup returns CDR1 SGHRS and CDR2 YFSETQ. This CDR3 comprises 12 residues. CDR3 sequence reads: CASSLALESYTF. The CDR3 DNA reads as TGCGCCAGCAGCTTGGCCTTGGAGAGCTACACCTTC.

The V call is TRBV27, the J call TRBJ2-7, with TRBD1 identical over 9 bases. Germline trimming cut 5 bases from V and 4 bases from J; bases unmatched to any gene: 6. Germline V gives CDR1 MNHEY, CDR2 SMNVEV (reference sequence). This CDR3 has 14 residues. The DNA of the CDR3 is TGTGCCAGCAGTGCAGGACAGGGGAGGTACGAGCAGTACTTC. Protein product: CASSAGQGRYEQYF.

The gene calls are TRBV6-5 and TRBJ2-7, with TRBD1 identical over 8 bases. The CDR3 runs 15 residues. J gave up 1 base and V 6 bases, and 8 bases lay outside the gene matches. Looked up from germline, CDR1 is MNHEY and CDR2 is SVGAGI. The CDR3 is CASRPTGGRSYEQYF. CDR3 coding DNA: TGTGCCAGCAGGCCAACAGGGGGGCGGTCCTACGAGCAGTACTTC.

The V call is TRBV6-5, the J call TRBJ2-3; D may be TRBD2 (6 bases). V was clipped by 2 bases and J by 2 bases, with 11 bases between them. Per germline, CDR1 MNHEY and CDR2 SVGAGI. There are 15 residues in the CDR3. DNA for the CDR3: TGTGCCAGCAGTTACCTGGGCGGGATCACAGATACGCAGTATTTT. As protein: CASSYLGGITDTQYF.

The V call is TRBV6-5, the J call TRBJ1-2; D remains ambiguous. The V gene's germline CDR1 is MNHEY and CDR2 SVGAGI. V gave up 7 bases and J gave up 4 bases, with 4 bases separating them. There are 10 residues in the CDR3. CDR3 sequence reads: CASNSYGYTF. The CDR3 DNA sequence: TGTGCCAGCAATTCCTATGGCTACACCTTC.

The rearrangement joins TRBV18 to TRBJ2-7; 8 bases align to TRBD2. Germline V gene data show CDR1 as KGHSH and CDR2 as LQKENI. The J segment lost 4 bases and the V segment lost 5 bases, leaving 4 bases of the junction unmatched. This CDR3 has 13 amino acids. The CDR3 nucleotides read TGTGCCAGCTCATTATCGGGAGGGTACGAGCAGTACTTC. Its protein product is CASSLSGGYEQYF. Based on the CDR3 plus reference TRBV18 and TRBJ2-7, the full variable domain is NAGVMQNPRHLVRRRGQEARLRCSPMKGHSHVYWYRQLPEEGLKFMVYLQKENIIDESGMPKERFSAEFPKEGPSILRIQQVVRGDSAAYFCASSLSGGYEQYFGPGTRLTVT.

The chain links TRBV19 to TRBJ1-1; a weak D match, TRBD1 (5 bases). The CDR3 loop spans 13 amino acids. Per the germline V gene, CDR1 is LNHDA and CDR2 is SQIVND (reference sequence). Trimming stripped 10 bases from V and 0 bases from J, with 12 bases between. This CDR3 is CATGEEMNTEAFF. In nucleotides, the CDR3 is TGTGCCACGGGGGAGGAAATGAACACTGAAGCTTTCTTT.

The rearrangement links TRBV10-3 to TRBJ2-5; the D gene is possibly TRBD2 (6 bases). CDR3 size: 11 residues. From germline, CDR1 is ENHRY and CDR2 SYGVKD. V dropped 10 bases and J dropped 1 base, with 7 bases sitting between them. CDR3 in DNA: TGTGCCACGGGACTCCAAGAGACCCAGTACTTC. Protein product: CATGLQETQYF.

This chain links TRBV30 with TRBJ1-2; TRBD1 is a possible D gene (6 bases). The CDR3 runs to 13 residues. CDR1 is GTSNPN, CDR2 SVGIG, per germline (reference sequence). V was shortened by 4 bases and J by 4 bases, with 13 bases between the two germline ends. CDR3 in amino acids: CAWKGGHPYGYTF. CDR3 sequence (DNA): TGTGCCTGGAAGGGGGGCCATCCCTATGGCTACACCTTC.

The chain carries TRBV10-3 and TRBJ1-5; 8 bases agree with TRBD1. The CDR3 extends over 15 amino acids. With 4 bases clipped from V and 3 bases from J, the junction kept 5 bases outside the gene matches. The germline V gene has CDR1 ENHRY and CDR2 SYGVKD. CDR3 DNA: TGTGCCATCAGTGCCGGGACAGGCAACAATCAGCCCCAGCATTTT. This sequence encodes CAISAGTGNNQPQHF.

The gene calls are TRBV28 and TRBJ2-2; the match to TRBD1 covers 10 bases. The trim removed 3 bases at V and 0 bases at J, leaving 1 base unmatched. The CDR3 covers 16 residues. The germline V gene has CDR1 MDHEN and CDR2 SYDVKM. CDR3 loop: CASSLTGGANTGELFF. The CDR3 DNA is TGTGCCAGCAGTTTGACAGGGGGCGCGAACACCGGGGAGCTGTTTTTT.

This clone is medium-sized. This sequence joins TRBV27 and TRBJ1-5; 7 bases are shared with TRBD1. The CDR3 length is 16 residues. The trim removed 8 bases at V and 6 bases at J, leaving 16 bases unmatched. The V gene's germline CDR1 is MNHEY and CDR2 SMNVEV (reference sequence). The CDR3 reads CASGKIQGRVGQPQHF. The CDR3, as DNA: TGTGCCAGCGGAAAAATACAGGGGAGAGTAGGTCAGCCCCAGCATTTT.

The CDR3 loop reads CASSRGDRQETQYF. In nucleotides, the CDR3 is TGTGCCAGCAGCAGGGGGGACCGCCAAGAGACCCAGTACTTC. The V call is TRBV5-4, the J call TRBJ2-5; D is perhaps TRBD1 or TRBD2 (6 bases each). V lost 4 bases and J lost 1, with 11 bases in between. This CDR3 comprises 14 residues. Germline V CDR1 and CDR2: SGHNT, YYREEE (reference sequence).